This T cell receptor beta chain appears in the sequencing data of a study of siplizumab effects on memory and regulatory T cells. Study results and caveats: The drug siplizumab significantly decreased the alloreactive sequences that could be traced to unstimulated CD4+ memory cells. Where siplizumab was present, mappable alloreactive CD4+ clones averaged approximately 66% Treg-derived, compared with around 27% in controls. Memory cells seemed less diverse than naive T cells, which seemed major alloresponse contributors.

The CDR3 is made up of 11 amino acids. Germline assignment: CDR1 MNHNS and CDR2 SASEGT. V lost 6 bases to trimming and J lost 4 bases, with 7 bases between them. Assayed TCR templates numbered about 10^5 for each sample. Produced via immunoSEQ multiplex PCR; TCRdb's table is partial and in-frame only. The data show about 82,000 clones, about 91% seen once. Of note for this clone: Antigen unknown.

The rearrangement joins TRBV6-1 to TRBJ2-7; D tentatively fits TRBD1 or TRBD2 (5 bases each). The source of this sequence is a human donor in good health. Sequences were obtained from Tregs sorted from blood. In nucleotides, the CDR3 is TGTGCCAGCAGGGGGGAATACGAGCAGTACTTC. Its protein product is CASRGEYEQYF.